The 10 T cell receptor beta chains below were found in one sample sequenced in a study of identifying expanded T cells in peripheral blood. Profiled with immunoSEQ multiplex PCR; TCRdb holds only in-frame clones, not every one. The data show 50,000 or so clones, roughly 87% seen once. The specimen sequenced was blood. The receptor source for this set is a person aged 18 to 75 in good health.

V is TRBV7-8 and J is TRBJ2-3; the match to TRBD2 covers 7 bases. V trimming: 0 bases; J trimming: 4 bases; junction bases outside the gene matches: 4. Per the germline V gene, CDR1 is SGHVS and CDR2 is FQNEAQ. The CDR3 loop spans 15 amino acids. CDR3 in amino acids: CASSLAGGYPDTQYF. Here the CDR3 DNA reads TGTGCCAGCAGCTTAGCGGGAGGGTATCCAGATACGCAGTATTTT.

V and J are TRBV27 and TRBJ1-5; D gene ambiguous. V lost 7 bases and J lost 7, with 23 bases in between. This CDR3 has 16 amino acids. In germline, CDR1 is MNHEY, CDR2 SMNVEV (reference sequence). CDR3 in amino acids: CASTARERERGQPQHF. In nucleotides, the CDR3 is TGTGCCAGCACCGCCCGTGAGAGGGAAAGAGGGCAGCCCCAGCATTTT.

In nucleotides, the CDR3 is TGTGCCAGTAGGAGTCTGACAGGCGGGGAGCTGTTTTTT. Protein: CASRSLTGGELFF. This chain links TRBV19 with TRBJ2-2; perhaps TRBD1 as D (6 bases). V gave up 6 bases and J gave up 7 bases, with 12 bases separating them. The CDR3 is made up of 13 amino acids. Germline V gives CDR1 LNHDA, CDR2 SQIVND (reference sequence).

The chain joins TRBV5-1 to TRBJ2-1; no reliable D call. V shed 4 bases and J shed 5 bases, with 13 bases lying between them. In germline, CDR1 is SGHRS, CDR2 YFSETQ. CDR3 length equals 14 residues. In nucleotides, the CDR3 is TGCGCCAGCAGCCAGCTGGGGTTTGACAATGAGCAGTTCTTC. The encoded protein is CASSQLGFDNEQFF. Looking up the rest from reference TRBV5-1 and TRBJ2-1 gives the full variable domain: KAGVTQTPRYLIKTRGQQVTLSCSPISGHRSVSWYQQTPGQGLQFLFEYFSETQRNKGNFPGRFSGRQFSNSRSEMNVSTLELGDSALYLCASSQLGFDNEQFFGPGTRLTVL.

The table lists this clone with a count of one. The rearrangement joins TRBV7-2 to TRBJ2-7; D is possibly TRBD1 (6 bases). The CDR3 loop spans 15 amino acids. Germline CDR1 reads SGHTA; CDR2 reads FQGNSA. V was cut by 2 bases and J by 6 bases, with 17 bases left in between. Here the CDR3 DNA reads TGTGCCAGCAGCTTACCGCGTGTTCAGGGGCGCGAGCAGTACTTC. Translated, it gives CASSLPRVQGREQYF. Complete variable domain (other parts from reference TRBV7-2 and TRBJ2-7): GAGVSQSPSNKVTEKGKDVELRCDPISGHTALYWYRQSLGQGLEFLIYFQGNSAPDKSGLPSDRFSAERTGGSVSTLTIQRTQQEDSAVYLCASSLPRVQGREQYFGPGTRLTVT.

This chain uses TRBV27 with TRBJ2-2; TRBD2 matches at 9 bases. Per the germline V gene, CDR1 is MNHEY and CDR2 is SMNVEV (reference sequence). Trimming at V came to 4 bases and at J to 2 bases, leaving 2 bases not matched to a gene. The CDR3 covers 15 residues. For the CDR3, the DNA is TGTGCCAGCAGTTCTAGCGGGACAAACACCGGGGAGCTGTTTTTT. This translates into CASSSSGTNTGELFF.

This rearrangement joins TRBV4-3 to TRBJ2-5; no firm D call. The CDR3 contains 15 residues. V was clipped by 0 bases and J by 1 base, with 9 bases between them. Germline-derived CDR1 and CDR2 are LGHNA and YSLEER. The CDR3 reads CASSQDRWAQETQYF. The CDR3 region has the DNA TGCGCCAGCAGCCAAGATAGATGGGCCCAAGAGACCCAGTACTTC.

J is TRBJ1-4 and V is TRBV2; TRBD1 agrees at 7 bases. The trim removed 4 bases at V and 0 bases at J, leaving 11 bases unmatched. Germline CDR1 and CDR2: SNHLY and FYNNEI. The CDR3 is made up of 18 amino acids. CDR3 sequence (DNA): TGTGCCAGCAGTGGCTTTTTCGGGACAGCTGCAACTAATGAAAAACTGTTTTTT. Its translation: CASSGFFGTAATNEKLFF.

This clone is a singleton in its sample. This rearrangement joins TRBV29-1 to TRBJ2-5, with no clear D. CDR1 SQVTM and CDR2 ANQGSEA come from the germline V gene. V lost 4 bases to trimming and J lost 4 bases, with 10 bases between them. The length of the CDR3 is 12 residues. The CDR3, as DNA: TGCAGCGTTGTCCGAATTGGAGAGACCCAGTACTTC. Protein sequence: CSVVRIGETQYF. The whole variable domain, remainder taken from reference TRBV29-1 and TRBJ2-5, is SAVISQKPSRDICQRGTSLTIQCQVDSQVTMMFWYRQQPGQSLTLIATANQGSEATYESGFVIDKFPISRPNLTFSTLTVSNMSPEDSSIYLCSVVRIGETQYFGPGTRLLVL.

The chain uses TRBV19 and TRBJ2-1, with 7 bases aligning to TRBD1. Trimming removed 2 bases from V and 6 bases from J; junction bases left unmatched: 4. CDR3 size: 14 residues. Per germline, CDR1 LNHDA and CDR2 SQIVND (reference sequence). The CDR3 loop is CASSIRGTANEQFF. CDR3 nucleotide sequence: TGTGCCAGTAGTATAAGGGGGACAGCCAATGAGCAGTTCTTC.